This T cell receptor (beta chain) was recovered during a study of cytomegalovirus exposure and HLA in healthy donors. General study findings and limits: Associated with cytomegalovirus, according to the listing, were 150 to 200 TCR beta chains. For presence/absence analyses, sequencing depth was assumed to be roughly uniform across donors. Indistinguishable V segments, including TRBV6-2 and TRBV6-3, were excluded.

Use of 60 Vbeta and 13 Jbeta primers characterized the PCR. The method was immunoSEQ multiplex PCR; TCRdb's version includes in-frame clones alone and lacks a portion of them. The data show 90,000 to 150,000 clones, with 60% to 85% seen just once and around 5% held by the top ten. On this clone: Its antigen is not known. One junction end disagrees with the germline gene, perhaps due to a read error.

CDR1 SNHLY and CDR2 FYNNEI come from the germline V gene. The CDR3 consists of 16 residues. This chain uses TRBV2 with TRBJ1-2; 7 nucleotides agree with TRBD1. The specimen was PBMCs. The TCR originated in a man in his forties or fifties in good health and CMV-seropositive. CDR3 in DNA: TGTGCCAGCAGCGAAGCGGGACAGATTTTTTCAAATGGCTACACCTTC. Translated: CASSEAGQIFSNGYTF.